This T cell receptor (beta chain) was identified during a study of cytomegalovirus exposure and HLA in healthy donors. About the research overall: Early released data comprised tens of millions of unique TCRs from HLA-typed donors.

The CDR3 sequence is 15 residues long. The junction had 3 bases not matched to a gene; V was cut back by 5 bases and J by 1 base. Per germline, CDR1 LNHDA and CDR2 SQIVND (reference sequence). 60 Vbeta and 13 Jbeta primers were used in PCR. Using immunoSEQ multiplex PCR, the repertoire was profiled, and TCRdb retains in-frame clones only, with some absent. The sample lists roughly 110,000 clones; about two thirds were seen once. Specimen: PBMCs. This TCR came from a female donor in good health and CMV-seronegative. This chain links TRBV19 with TRBJ2-1, with 9 bases aligning to TRBD1. The CDR3, as DNA: TGTGCCAGTAGTCTAGGGACAGGGTCCTACAATGAGCAGTTCTTC. Amino acids: CASSLGTGSYNEQFF.